The rows below give T cell receptor beta chains drawn from one sample of a study of identical twins' blood T cells. TCRdb called the 5' RACE reads again in MiXCR, with one record for every CDR3 protein. The table has a few hundred thousand distinct CDR3 sequences, roughly 31% seen once. The sequencing sample was made of PBMCs. Receptors originate from a woman aged 18 to 55 in good health. The CDR3 runs from the conserved cysteine through the conserved F or W. The order of the fields is V gene, D gene, clone size, J gene, CDR3 DNA, CDR3 protein. A D gene is named only where the DNA matches it firmly. Where a row states a size, it is once, few, many or the class of an expanded clone; other rows omit it.

v_call: TRBV12-3/TRBV12-4
d_call: NA
clone_size: NA
j_call: TRBJ2-1
cdr3_nt: TGTGCCAGCAGGGGCTCAGGGTTCGCCTACAATGAGCAGTTCTTC
cdr3_aa: CASRGSGFAYNEQFF

v_call: TRBV3-1
d_call: NA
clone_size: few
j_call: TRBJ2-5
cdr3_nt: TGTGCCAGCAGCCAAGGATCGTTTACAAGGGAGACCCAGTACTTC
cdr3_aa: CASSQGSFTRETQYF

v_call: TRBV9
d_call: NA
clone_size: few
j_call: TRBJ1-3
cdr3_nt: TGTGCCGGCAGCGTCTCGGGGGGCGGCTCTGGAAACACCATATATTTT
cdr3_aa: CAGSVSGGGSGNTIYF

v_call: TRBV12-5
d_call: NA
clone_size: many
j_call: TRBJ1-5
cdr3_nt: TGTGCTAGTGGTTCTCACACAGGGAATCAGCCCCAGCATTTT
cdr3_aa: CASGSHTGNQPQHF

v_call: TRBV21-1
d_call: NA
clone_size: many
j_call: TRBJ1-2
cdr3_nt: TGTGCCAGCAGCAAGACAGGGGGCTACACCTTC
cdr3_aa: CASSKTGGYTF

v_call: TRBV7-2
d_call: TRBD2
clone_size: few
j_call: TRBJ2-1
cdr3_nt: TGTGCCAGCAGCACGGGGACTAGCGGGAGGGCGCGAGAGCAGTTCTTC
cdr3_aa: CASSTGTSGRAREQFF

v_call: TRBV9
d_call: NA
clone_size: few
j_call: TRBJ1-5
cdr3_nt: TGTGCCAGCAGCGTAGGGGACAGCAATCAGCCCCAGCATTTT
cdr3_aa: CASSVGDSNQPQHF

v_call: TRBV9
d_call: NA
clone_size: NA
j_call: TRBJ2-3
cdr3_nt: TGTGCCAGCAGCGTAGGAGGCGGACCTAGCACAGATACGCAGTATTTT
cdr3_aa: CASSVGGGPSTDTQYF

v_call: TRBV9
d_call: NA
clone_size: many
j_call: TRBJ2-2
cdr3_nt: TGTGCCAGCAGCGTAGTCGAAGGAGACACCGGGGAGCTGTTTTTT
cdr3_aa: CASSVVEGDTGELFF

v_call: TRBV5-1
d_call: NA
clone_size: NA
j_call: TRBJ1-2
cdr3_nt: TGCGCCATCAGCGTAACAGTTAACTATGGCTACACCTTC
cdr3_aa: CAISVTVNYGYTF

v_call: TRBV20-1
d_call: NA
clone_size: NA
j_call: TRBJ1-1
cdr3_nt: TGCAGTGCCCCCGTTGGGAATGGCGCTTTCTTT
cdr3_aa: CSAPVGNGAFF

v_call: TRBV25-1
d_call: TRBD1
clone_size: NA
j_call: TRBJ2-3
cdr3_nt: TGTGCCAGCAGTAAAACCGGGACAGGCACAGATACGCAGTATTTT
cdr3_aa: CASSKTGTGTDTQYF

v_call: TRBV6-2/TRBV6-3
d_call: TRBD2
clone_size: few
j_call: TRBJ2-2
cdr3_nt: TGTGCCAGCAGAACTAGCGGGAGCACCGGGGAGCTGTTTTTT
cdr3_aa: CASRTSGSTGELFF

v_call: TRBV11-2
d_call: NA
clone_size: NA
j_call: TRBJ1-5
cdr3_nt: TGTGCCAGCAGCTACGGGACTAGCAATCAGCCCCAGCATTTT
cdr3_aa: CASSYGTSNQPQHF

v_call: TRBV13
d_call: NA
clone_size: few
j_call: TRBJ2-3
cdr3_nt: TGTGCCAGCAGCATCCGTGGGCCCGCAGATACGCAGTATTTT
cdr3_aa: CASSIRGPADTQYF

v_call: TRBV15
d_call: NA
clone_size: NA
j_call: TRBJ2-3
cdr3_nt: TGTGCCACCAGCAGAGATTTTAGAGACACAGATACGCAGTATTTT
cdr3_aa: CATSRDFRDTDTQYF

v_call: TRBV5-1
d_call: TRBD1
clone_size: NA
j_call: TRBJ2-1
cdr3_nt: TGCGCCAGCGGCCGGGACAGGCCCCACAATGAGCAGTTCTTC
cdr3_aa: CASGRDRPHNEQFF

v_call: TRBV25-1
d_call: NA
clone_size: NA
j_call: TRBJ1-1
cdr3_nt: TGTGCCAGCAGTTTCCCGGGGAAGAACACTGAAGCTTTCTTT
cdr3_aa: CASSFPGKNTEAFF

v_call: TRBV3-1
d_call: TRBD2
clone_size: few
j_call: TRBJ2-3
cdr3_nt: TGTGCCAGCAGCAGACGTTCCAGCGGGGTAGGCACAGATACGCAGTATTTT
cdr3_aa: CASSRRSSGVGTDTQYF

v_call: TRBV19
d_call: TRBD1
clone_size: few
j_call: TRBJ2-6
cdr3_nt: TGTGCCAGTAGTACGGGACAGACCAACGTCCTGACTTTC
cdr3_aa: CASSTGQTNVLTF

v_call: TRBV18
d_call: NA
clone_size: once
j_call: TRBJ1-5
cdr3_nt: TGTGCCAGCTCACCAGGCGCGGCTCAGCCCCAGCATTTT
cdr3_aa: CASSPGAAQPQHF

v_call: TRBV29-1
d_call: NA
clone_size: many
j_call: TRBJ2-3
cdr3_nt: TGCAGCGTTGGAACAGATACGCAGTATTTT
cdr3_aa: CSVGTDTQYF

v_call: TRBV12-3/TRBV12-4
d_call: NA
clone_size: many
j_call: TRBJ1-1
cdr3_nt: TGTGCCAGCAGTTCTAAGGGGGGCACTGAAGCTTTCTTT
cdr3_aa: CASSSKGGTEAFF

v_call: TRBV6-1
d_call: TRBD1
clone_size: NA
j_call: TRBJ1-1
cdr3_nt: TGTACCAGCAGCTACAGGGGGGAGAACACTGAAGCTTTCTTT
cdr3_aa: CTSSYRGENTEAFF

v_call: TRBV5-1
d_call: TRBD1
clone_size: few
j_call: TRBJ2-7
cdr3_nt: TGCGCCAGCAGCTACCAGACCGGGACAGCTGGTAAAAACTACGAGCAGTACTTC
cdr3_aa: CASSYQTGTAGKNYEQYF

v_call: TRBV7-9
d_call: NA
clone_size: NA
j_call: TRBJ1-1
cdr3_nt: TGTGTCAGCAGCTTAGGGGGTAACACTGAAGCTTTCTTT
cdr3_aa: CVSSLGGNTEAFF

v_call: TRBV27
d_call: NA
clone_size: NA
j_call: TRBJ1-2
cdr3_nt: TGTGCCAGCAGTTCCCTCGGGACAAGCTACTATGGCTACACCTTC
cdr3_aa: CASSSLGTSYYGYTF

v_call: TRBV25-1
d_call: NA
clone_size: NA
j_call: TRBJ1-1
cdr3_nt: TGTGCCAGCAGTCTGTCATCATGGCCTCGGTTAGCTTTCTTT
cdr3_aa: CASSLSSWPRLAFF

v_call: TRBV7-2
d_call: NA
clone_size: few
j_call: TRBJ1-2
cdr3_nt: TGTGCCAGCAGCTATTTGGACAAGTCCTATGGCTACACCTTC
cdr3_aa: CASSYLDKSYGYTF

v_call: TRBV6-6
d_call: NA
clone_size: NA
j_call: TRBJ1-3
cdr3_nt: TGTGCCACCGCACAGGGCTCTGGAAACACCATATATTTT
cdr3_aa: CATAQGSGNTIYF

v_call: TRBV3-1
d_call: NA
clone_size: NA
j_call: TRBJ1-1
cdr3_nt: TGTGCCAGCAGCCAAGAAATGACATGGAGAGCTTTCTTT
cdr3_aa: CASSQEMTWRAFF

v_call: TRBV7-6
d_call: TRBD1
clone_size: NA
j_call: TRBJ1-3
cdr3_nt: TGTGCCAGCAGCTCTAAGTACAGGGGGACCTCTGGAAACACCATATATTTT
cdr3_aa: CASSSKYRGTSGNTIYF

v_call: TRBV6-2/TRBV6-3
d_call: NA
clone_size: NA
j_call: TRBJ2-1
cdr3_nt: TGTGCCAGCTCCCCATCTCTCTCGCCCAGCTACAATGAGCAGTTCTTC
cdr3_aa: CASSPSLSPSYNEQFF

v_call: TRBV5-6
d_call: TRBD2
clone_size: once
j_call: TRBJ2-1
cdr3_nt: TGTGCCAGCAGCTTGGGAACCGGGACTAGATACAATGAGCAGTTCTTC
cdr3_aa: CASSLGTGTRYNEQFF

v_call: TRBV20-1
d_call: NA
clone_size: NA
j_call: TRBJ1-4
cdr3_nt: TGCAGTGCTAGAAATGGGGGCGGAAGTAGCAATGAAAAACTGTTTTTT
cdr3_aa: CSARNGGGSSNEKLFF

v_call: TRBV19
d_call: TRBD2
clone_size: few
j_call: TRBJ2-2
cdr3_nt: TGTGCCAGTAGTATGCGTCTAGCGGGAGGGGTCGATAAGGAGCTGTTTTTT
cdr3_aa: CASSMRLAGGVDKELFF

v_call: TRBV3-1
d_call: TRBD1
clone_size: NA
j_call: TRBJ1-1
cdr3_nt: TGTGCCAGCAGCCAAGCATTCTCAGGGGGCAGGCCTTTCTTT
cdr3_aa: CASSQAFSGGRPFF

v_call: TRBV6-1
d_call: NA
clone_size: many
j_call: TRBJ2-7
cdr3_nt: TGTGCCAGCAGTGCCCTATTCGGGAGCTCCTACGAGCAGTACTTC
cdr3_aa: CASSALFGSSYEQYF

v_call: TRBV10-3
d_call: NA
clone_size: NA
j_call: TRBJ1-2
cdr3_nt: TGTGCCATCAGTGAGGTCGCCGGGAAAGAGGGCTACACCTTC
cdr3_aa: CAISEVAGKEGYTF

v_call: TRBV11-2
d_call: NA
clone_size: NA
j_call: TRBJ2-4
cdr3_nt: TGTGCCTCCAGCTCTGGGGGTCAGTTCAAAAACATTCAGTACTTC
cdr3_aa: CASSSGGQFKNIQYF

v_call: TRBV30
d_call: NA
clone_size: once
j_call: TRBJ1-1
cdr3_nt: TGTGCCTGGAGTGGGCAGGCTGAAGCTTTCTTT
cdr3_aa: CAWSGQAEAFF

v_call: TRBV25-1
d_call: NA
clone_size: NA
j_call: TRBJ2-2
cdr3_nt: TGTGCCAGCAGTAAGACAGGAGCAAACACCGGGGAGCTGTTTTTT
cdr3_aa: CASSKTGANTGELFF

v_call: TRBV11-2
d_call: NA
clone_size: NA
j_call: TRBJ2-1
cdr3_nt: TGTGCCAGCAGCTTTTCTAGTTACAATGAGCAGTTCTTC
cdr3_aa: CASSFSSYNEQFF

v_call: TRBV6-5
d_call: NA
clone_size: NA
j_call: TRBJ1-2
cdr3_nt: TGTGCCAGCAGTTACACGGACGATTCTCATGGCTACACCTTC
cdr3_aa: CASSYTDDSHGYTF

v_call: TRBV7-9
d_call: NA
clone_size: few
j_call: TRBJ2-2
cdr3_nt: TGTGCCAGCAGCTCAGACACGGGCGTCGGGGAGCTGTTTTTT
cdr3_aa: CASSSDTGVGELFF

v_call: TRBV4-2
d_call: TRBD1
clone_size: few
j_call: TRBJ1-3
cdr3_nt: TGTGCCAGCAGCCCCGGGACAGGGGGTGGAAACACCATATATTTT
cdr3_aa: CASSPGTGGGNTIYF

v_call: TRBV12-3/TRBV12-4
d_call: NA
clone_size: few
j_call: TRBJ1-3
cdr3_nt: TGTGCCAGCAGCATCTCAGGGGTCTCTGGAAACACCATATATTTT
cdr3_aa: CASSISGVSGNTIYF

v_call: TRBV19
d_call: TRBD1
clone_size: NA
j_call: TRBJ1-5
cdr3_nt: TGTGCCAGTAGTACGCAGACAGGGTTGGACGGCAATCAGCCCCAGCATTTT
cdr3_aa: CASSTQTGLDGNQPQHF

v_call: TRBV7-8
d_call: NA
clone_size: NA
j_call: TRBJ1-1
cdr3_nt: TGTGCCAGCAGCTTAGGTGACAGCGGGAACACTGAAGCTTTCTTT
cdr3_aa: CASSLGDSGNTEAFF

v_call: TRBV3-1
d_call: NA
clone_size: few
j_call: TRBJ1-4
cdr3_nt: TGTGCCAGCAGCCCCCTCCAGGCTCCCGGCCACGAAAAACTGTTTTTT
cdr3_aa: CASSPLQAPGHEKLFF

v_call: TRBV2
d_call: TRBD1
clone_size: NA
j_call: TRBJ1-5
cdr3_nt: TGTGCCAGCACCCCCGGGACAGGGAGCAATCAGCCCCAGCATTTT
cdr3_aa: CASTPGTGSNQPQHF